This T cell receptor beta chain was found in a study of blood T cell repertoires in COVID-19. Study information: COVID-19 samples, acute and convalescent, were from the United States, Italy and Spain. T cells, B-cell-depleted T cells, or PBMCs provided the cDNA or gDNA that served as material.

All enrollees were roughly 18 to 100 years old and from approximately 25 US areas. Original handling: Using reference gene primer amplification, nucleated cell counts were estimated. The protocol was immunoSEQ multiplex PCR, while the TCRdb copy is restricted to in-frame clones and leaves out a portion. Clone size and V and J calls were adopted from that table, with D and trimming inferred from the DNA. The sample contains 250,000 to 350,000 clones, roughly 89% of which appear only once. Per germline, CDR1 KGHSH and CDR2 LQKENI. The CDR3 has 17 amino acids. V shed 5 bases, J shed 8 bases, and the junction held 19 bases outside the gene matches.

The source material was PBMCs or T cells enriched from blood (not recorded which). This sequence joins TRBV18 and TRBJ1-2; 8 bases agree with TRBD1. This sequence was found in a woman aged 18-29 years with acute COVID-19. CDR3 in amino acids: CASSAQGEGPTNNGYTF. The CDR3 nucleotides are TGTGCCAGCTCAGCACAGGGGGAGGGCCCGACAAATAACGGCTACACCTTC.